This T cell receptor (beta chain) came from a study of siplizumab effects on memory and regulatory T cells. Study results and limitations: Alloreactive sequences from unstimulated CD4+ memory cells fell significantly with siplizumab. Where siplizumab was present, mappable alloreactive CD4+ clones averaged about 67% Treg-derived, compared with 25% to 30% in controls.

Concerning this clone: What it binds is unknown.

The assay was immunoSEQ multiplex PCR, and TCRdb's table has in-frame clones only and misses some. Here the sample spans over 65,000 clones, about 95% being singletons. The CDR3 totals 13 residues. In germline, CDR1 is MNHEY, CDR2 SVGAGI. V shed 5 bases and J 5 bases; nucleotides not matched to a gene: 5. Sequenced material: CD8+ T cells sorted from blood. This receptor was taken from a human donor in good health. This rearrangement joins TRBV6-5 to TRBJ2-5; the match to TRBD2 covers 7 bases. CDR3 protein: CASSPPGRETQYF. Written as DNA, the CDR3 is TGTGCCAGCAGTCCCCCCGGGAGGGAGACCCAGTACTTC.